A selection of T cell receptor beta chains follows, all from one sample in a study of human T cells and chemical hapten exposure. Each CDR3 protein gets one entry after TCRdb re-called the RACE reads with MiXCR. The sample records 120,000 or so distinct CDR3 sequences, approximately 13% being singletons. This material consisted of whole blood, taken in connection with sensitization to the hapten diphenylcyclopropenone (DPC). Receptors originate from a man younger than 35 with alopecia areata. Some clones in this sample may be carry-over from other donors' samples. CDR3s include the opening cysteine and the closing phenylalanine or tryptophan. Each record gives: clone size, D gene, V gene, J gene, CDR3 protein, CDR3 DNA. A D gene is named only where the DNA matches it firmly. Part of the rows lack a size; the others show once, few, many or a class for expanded clones.

>few|NA|TRBV9|TRBJ2-2
CASSLSGTENTGELFF
TGTGCCAGCAGCCTCTCCGGGACGGAGAACACCGGGGAGCTGTTTTTT
>NA|TRBD1|TRBV7-9|TRBJ1-1
CASSSLDRMNTEAFF
TGTGCCAGCAGCTCCCTGGACAGGATGAACACTGAAGCTTTCTTT
>NA|TRBD1|TRBV27|TRBJ1-4
CASSPRQGDYKSATNEKLFF
TGTGCCAGCAGTCCACGACAGGGGGACTACAAGAGCGCAACTAATGAAAAACTGTTTTTT
>few|NA|TRBV25-1|TRBJ2-2
CASSEYRVTGEPFF
TGTGCCAGCAGTGAATATAGGGTCACCGGGGAGCCGTTTTTT
>NA|TRBD1|TRBV2|TRBJ1-1
CASSAGQVRTEAFF
TGTGCCAGCAGTGCGGGACAGGTTCGGACTGAAGCTTTCTTT
>few|TRBD1|TRBV3-1|TRBJ2-1
CASSQLTGERSYNEQFF
TGTGCCAGCAGCCAACTTACAGGGGAAAGGTCCTACAATGAGCAGTTCTTC
>NA|NA|TRBV9|TRBJ1-4
CASSVGAGANEKLFF
TGTGCCAGCAGCGTCGGAGCGGGTGCTAATGAAAAACTGTTTTTT
>NA|NA|TRBV7-9|TRBJ1-5
CASSLEPNQPQHF
TGTGCCAGCAGCTTAGAGCCGAATCAGCCCCAGCATTTT
>few|TRBD2|TRBV7-2|TRBJ2-1
CASKPGGGAVVDEQFF
TGTGCCAGCAAGCCCGGCGGGGGGGCAGTAGTTGATGAGCAGTTCTTC
>NA|NA|TRBV3-1|TRBJ2-3
CASSQDRGKYF
TGTGCCAGCAGCCAAGACCGGGGCAAGTATTTT
>NA|NA|TRBV27|TRBJ1-5
CASGPTATQPQHF
TGTGCCAGCGGGCCGACAGCGACTCAGCCCCAGCATTTT
>few|NA|TRBV7-6|TRBJ1-1
CASSLGSRDTEAFF
TGTGCCAGCAGCTTGGGGTCGAGGGACACTGAAGCTTTCTTT
>few|NA|TRBV9|TRBJ1-6
CASSSQSSYNSPLHF
TGTGCCAGCAGCTCACAGAGCTCCTATAATTCACCCCTCCACTTT
>few|NA|TRBV20-1|TRBJ1-1
CSGVQNTEAFF
TGCAGTGGGGTGCAGAACACTGAAGCTTTCTTT
>NA|NA|TRBV11-2|TRBJ1-6
CASSLYRDGSPLHF
TGTGCCAGCAGCTTATACAGGGATGGTTCACCCCTCCACTTT
>few|TRBD1|TRBV11-2|TRBJ1-2
CASSLEGQVYGYTF
TGTGCCAGCAGCTTAGAGGGACAGGTTTATGGCTACACCTTC
>many|TRBD1|TRBV7-9|TRBJ2-6
CASSRDSSGANVLTF
TGTGCCAGCAGCCGGGACAGCTCTGGGGCCAACGTCCTGACTTTC
>many|NA|TRBV11-2|TRBJ1-1
CASSFGAGNLNTEAFF
TGTGCCAGCAGCTTCGGGGCGGGGAACTTGAACACTGAAGCTTTCTTT
>few|NA|TRBV7-3|TRBJ2-1
CASSPQGGTRGNNEQFF
TGTGCCAGCAGCCCCCAGGGAGGCACCCGAGGGAACAATGAGCAGTTCTTC
>few|NA|TRBV24-1|TRBJ2-2
CATSEKRSGELFF
TGTGCCACCAGTGAAAAAAGATCCGGGGAGCTGTTTTTT
>many|NA|TRBV29-1|TRBJ1-2
CSVDNGIGYGYTF
TGCAGCGTTGACAACGGTATAGGCTATGGCTACACCTTC
>NA|TRBD1|TRBV3-1|TRBJ2-2
CASSQFFRGSGELFF
TGTGCCAGCAGCCAGTTTTTCAGGGGGTCCGGGGAGCTGTTTTTT
>NA|NA|TRBV4-1|TRBJ2-3
CASSQPGTDTQYF
TGCGCCAGCAGTCAACCGGGCACAGATACGCAGTATTTT
>many|NA|TRBV5-8|TRBJ1-2
CASSHLDGRYGYTF
TGTGCCAGCAGCCATCTGGACGGACGATATGGCTACACCTTC
>few|NA|TRBV5-1|TRBJ1-4
CASSLDLTATNEKLFF
TGCGCCAGCAGCTTGGACTTGACGGCAACTAATGAAAAACTGTTTTTT
>once|TRBD2|TRBV11-2|TRBJ2-3
CASSTPRAGDTYGTQYF
TGTGCCAGCAGCACGCCTCGAGCGGGAGATACGTACGGTACGCAGTATTTT
>many|NA|TRBV29-1|TRBJ2-7
CSVVPARRRSYEQYF
TGCAGCGTTGTCCCCGCCAGGCGACGCTCCTACGAGCAGTACTTC
>NA|NA|TRBV5-1|TRBJ1-2
CASSQEAGHGFYGYTF
TGCGCCAGCAGCCAAGAAGCCGGTCATGGCTTCTATGGCTACACCTTC
>NA|NA|TRBV11-2|TRBJ2-2
CASSWQNTGELFF
TGTGCCAGCAGCTGGCAGAACACCGGGGAGCTGTTTTTT
>NA|NA|TRBV29-1|TRBJ2-3
CSVSPRDTQYF
TGCAGCGTTAGCCCAAGAGATACGCAGTATTTT
>many|NA|TRBV6-2/TRBV6-3|TRBJ1-6
CASRPSRGGSPLHF
TGTGCCAGCAGGCCGAGCCGTGGGGGATCACCCCTCCACTTT
>NA|NA|TRBV29-1|TRBJ1-2
CSVPQGTGNYGYTF
TGCAGCGTCCCCCAGGGCACAGGGAACTATGGCTACACCTTC
>few|TRBD1|TRBV18|TRBJ1-5
CASSPQGAKVNQPQHF
TGTGCCAGCTCTCCACAGGGGGCCAAGGTCAATCAGCCCCAGCATTTT
>NA|NA|TRBV29-1|TRBJ2-5
CSVGQVAQETQYF
TGCAGCGTTGGACAGGTCGCCCAAGAGACCCAGTACTTC
>few|NA|TRBV27|TRBJ1-3
CASSLGAYSGNTIYF
TGTGCCAGCAGTTTGGGGGCCTACTCTGGAAACACCATATATTTT
>few|NA|TRBV7-2|TRBJ1-2
CASSLGGSNYGYTF
TGTGCCAGCAGCTTAGGCGGGTCTAACTATGGCTACACCTTC
>NA|NA|TRBV28|TRBJ2-3
CASRDGGLGTDTQYF
TGTGCCAGCAGGGATGGGGGATTGGGGACAGATACGCAGTATTTT
>NA|NA|TRBV7-9|TRBJ2-5
CASSYSAQETQYF
TGTGCCAGCAGCTACAGCGCCCAAGAGACCCAGTACTTC
>NA|TRBD2|TRBV7-2|TRBJ2-1
CASSYAGGPYNEQFF
TGTGCCAGCAGCTACGCGGGGGGACCCTACAATGAGCAGTTCTTC
>few|NA|TRBV20-1|TRBJ1-6
CSATRQNMVSYNSPLHF
TGCAGTGCTACCCGGCAAAACATGGTCTCCTATAATTCACCCCTCCACTTT
>few|NA|TRBV18|TRBJ1-5
CASSPREGGVDQPQHF
TGTGCCAGCTCACCACGGGAGGGAGGAGTGGATCAGCCCCAGCATTTT
>NA|NA|TRBV7-9|TRBJ1-2
CASSFTGTSYGYTF
TGTGCCAGCAGTTTCACCGGGACGAGCTATGGCTACACCTTC
>many|NA|TRBV11-2|TRBJ1-1
CASSPVGTEAFF
TGTGCCAGCAGCCCGGTGGGCACTGAAGCTTTCTTT
>NA|TRBD1|TRBV9|TRBJ1-5
CASSVDGQGSQPQHF
TGTGCCAGCAGCGTCGATGGACAGGGAAGTCAGCCCCAGCATTTT
>many|NA|TRBV29-1|TRBJ1-5
CSVGQTNQPQHF
TGCAGCGTTGGACAGACCAATCAGCCCCAGCATTTT
>few|NA|TRBV7-2|TRBJ2-5
CASSLGSNRPETQYF
TGTGCCAGCAGCTTAGGGTCGAACAGGCCAGAGACCCAGTACTTC
>many|NA|TRBV6-6|TRBJ1-4
CASTTTPRNEKLFF
TGTGCCAGCACTACGACACCTCGTAATGAAAAACTGTTTTTT
>many|NA|TRBV7-9|TRBJ2-1
CASSLGPSYNEQFF
TGTGCCAGCAGCTTGGGCCCCTCTTACAATGAGCAGTTCTTC
>NA|TRBD1|TRBV9|TRBJ2-1
CASSFDRESYNEQFF
TGTGCCAGCAGCTTTGACAGGGAATCCTACAATGAGCAGTTCTTC
>NA|NA|TRBV7-3|TRBJ2-7
CASGSVGAREQYF
TGTGCCAGTGGGAGCGTGGGGGCAAGGGAGCAGTACTTC
>few|TRBD1|TRBV20-1|TRBJ1-5
CSARTGRYSNQPQHF
TGCAGTGCCCGGACAGGAAGATATAGCAATCAGCCCCAGCATTTT
>many|NA|TRBV10-3|TRBJ1-2
CAISEAGRGYTF
TGTGCCATCAGTGAGGCAGGTCGTGGCTACACCTTC
>few|TRBD2|TRBV7-2|TRBJ2-4
CASSVGLAGVNIQYF
TGTGCCAGCAGCGTGGGACTAGCGGGGGTAAACATTCAGTACTTC
>NA|NA|TRBV19|TRBJ1-5
CASRWYSGNQPQHF
TGTGCCAGTCGGTGGTATTCGGGCAATCAGCCCCAGCATTTT
>few|NA|TRBV7-6|TRBJ1-1
CASSLGREVTEAFF
TGTGCCAGCAGCTTGGGCAGGGAGGTTACTGAAGCTTTCTTT
>few|NA|TRBV18|TRBJ2-1
CASSTRSGRADEQFF
TGTGCCAGCTCCACACGATCGGGCAGGGCGGATGAGCAGTTCTTC
>NA|TRBD2|TRBV7-2|TRBJ2-1
CASSLVAGGSYEQFF
TGTGCCAGCAGCTTAGTAGCGGGGGGAAGTTATGAGCAGTTCTTC
>few|NA|TRBV4-3|TRBJ1-1
CASSQEGLNTEAFF
TGCGCCAGCAGCCAAGAAGGTCTGAACACTGAAGCTTTCTTT
>few|NA|TRBV5-1|TRBJ2-2
CASSLTWGNTGELFF
TGCGCCAGCAGCTTGACTTGGGGGAACACCGGGGAGCTGTTTTTT
>NA|TRBD1|TRBV4-3|TRBJ1-2
CASSRLTGGSGYTF
TGCGCCAGCAGCCGCTTAACAGGGGGCAGTGGCTACACCTTC